This TCR beta chain is drawn from a study of cytomegalovirus exposure and HLA in healthy donors. The study, taken as a whole, reports: It was approximately 150 TCR beta chains that were listed as cytomegalovirus-associated. Most TCR sequences were uncommon, yet certain public TCRs appeared in many donors.

CDR1 and CDR2 from the germline V gene are SEHNR and FQNEAQ (reference sequence). The CDR3 length is 16 residues. V lost 0 bases and J 4 bases, leaving 15 bases between the germline ends. Worth noting for this clone: Its antigen is undetermined.

Primers: 60 Vbeta forward and 13 Jbeta reverse. Sequencing was performed with immunoSEQ multiplex PCR; in TCRdb, only in-frame clones are kept and a portion is missing. The data hold around 110,000 clones, with over 75% observed a single time. V and J are TRBV7-9 and TRBJ1-2; D may be TRBD1 (6 bases). The receptor comes from a man aged 25 to 40 in good health and CMV-seronegative. Sequenced material: PBMCs. The CDR3 sequence: CASSLAEGEPVYGYTF. The DNA for the CDR3 is TGTGCCAGCAGCTTAGCTGAGGGGGAACCCGTCTATGGCTACACCTTC. The variable domain in full, with the rest retrieved from reference TRBV7-9 and TRBJ1-2, is DTGVSQNPRHKITKRGQNVTFRCDPISEHNRLYWYRQTLGQGPEFLTYFQNEAQLEKSRLLSDRFSAERPKGSFSTLEIQRTEQGDSAMYLCASSLAEGEPVYGYTFGSGTRLTVV.